This T cell receptor (beta chain) was observed in a study of shared clonotypes between healthy human individuals (dated by TCRdb to 2020 to 2021). Broadly, across the study: A couple of women and three men aged 18 to 49 years were included in the cohort. For each donor, CD4 naive and CD4 memory were each given three plates, CD8 naive was given two plates, and CD8 memory was given one plate. The study deeply sequenced blood TCR repertoires of 5 or 6 healthy adults to estimate repertoire size and the extent of clonotype sharing between individuals. To increase sequencing depth and limit assay-specific biases, different laboratories used diverse techniques to prepare libraries and sequence TCR repertoires. Leukapheresis yielded between about 0.9 and 9 billion PBMCs per donor. On the study overall, not on this receptor specifically: Compared with non-shared clonotypes, clonotypes shared by all four sorted-subset donors had higher generation probabilities. Estimated clonotype richness was generally larger for naive than for memory subsets. Even with the large sequencing depth, rarefaction of the sorted-subset datasets indicated that sequencing was incomplete. When a handful of donors were compared, the shared fraction of clonotypes was about 5.4% for naive CD4, roughly 3.3% for naive CD8, 2.3% for memory CD4, and less than 0.5% for memory CD8. Sampling was restricted to blood, and TCR repertoires in tissues likely differ from the TCR repertoires found in blood. Pairwise subsampling indicated that sequencing depth was expected to affect the degree of clonotype sharing among donors. Because the study included a small number of donors, the genetic and exposure-history diversity represented was limited.

The CDR3 runs 15 residues from the cysteine to the phenylalanine. Kept here is only the CDR3 DNA, which spans 45 bases and is read in frame from base 1. CDR1 and CDR2 are read off the germline V gene as SGHDT and YYEEEE. Here V drops 3 bases and J drops 8 bases, and the junction holds 11 bases not matched to any gene. About this clone: It lacks a known antigen. No base quality values were provided; no much bigger clone lies one nucleotide off.

Using the deep immunoSEQ assay, multiplex PCR amplified TCR CDR3 regions from genomic DNA. Extracted genomic DNA from each cell subset was distributed evenly across all wells of several immunoSEQ 96-well plates, and each plate was treated as a replicate. For sorted subsets, approximately 0.2 ug of genomic DNA, equivalent to 30,000 or so T cell genomes, went into each replicate PCR. Purified libraries were quantified with a Qubit 3.0 fluorometer, sized on a Bioanalyzer 2100, and re-quantified with the KAPA Library Quantification kit. Every immunoSEQ 96-well plate was sequenced on a dedicated single-read 150-cycle Illumina NextSeq 550 flow cell. The authors processed their data as follows. Because the immunoSEQ output included only junctional sequences and no quality scores, the filtering could not be the same as the filtering used for full-length reads. To assign V/J genes and CDR3, sequences were annotated against IMGT germline references using PyIR, a Python wrapper for IgBLAST v1.9. Reads were filtered out if the reads had weak V/J assignments (E-value above 1e-6), no CDR3, stop codons, out-of-frame junctions, or ambiguous translated residues. V3J clonotypes were defined as sequences sharing an identical inferred V gene, J gene, and CDR3 amino acid sequence. To compute the percentage overlap between repertoires, the number of shared unique clonotypes was divided by the size of the smaller repertoire. RTK rarefaction, the Chao1 estimator, and Recon v2.1 estimates of unobserved clonotypes were used to assess repertoire richness. OLGA was used to compute generation probabilities for all TCRbeta clonotypes that the gDNA method yielded from a handful of donors. The immuneACCESS repertoire file appears here via TCRdb, limited to in-frame rearrangements. These files lack a portion of the clones; in checked studies, under half of the deficit traces to unresolved V genes, and the cause of the others is not known. That table gives V, J and clone size, and the DNA gave D and trimming. In this sample the table shows under 700,000 clones, approximately 95% of which occur a single time. Clones ranked in the top ten supply 0.11% of the sample.

CD8 naive samples were CD45RO-negative cells positively selected for CCR7, giving a CD45RA+CCR7+ population that excluded TemRA cells. Donors were healthy HIV-negative adults with no recently reported acute infections or vaccinations. All donors were Caucasian adults living in Nashville, Tennessee, USA. Blood was obtained by leukapheresis, after which PBMCs were separated by Ficoll-Histopaque density gradient centrifugation and cryopreserved in liquid nitrogen vapor phase. Analytical flow cytometry was used to check the purity and quantity of each magnetically sorted T cell population. Each sorted fraction had its genomic DNA isolated and then quantified by UV absorbance on a Nanodrop 2000c.

Recombination linked TRBV5-6 to TRBJ1-2; the junction holds 9 bases that match TRBD1. The origin of this receptor is a woman aged 25 to 39 in good health. Sequencing was carried out using naive CD8+ T cells sorted from blood. The sample's cell subset or site, from its label and the paper: CD45RA+CCR7+. The DNA sequence is given as TGTGCCAGCAGCTCATTTGGGACAGGGAGGGGAGGCTACACCTTC. Translated, this is CASSSFGTGRGGYTF.